The rows below give T cell receptor beta chains drawn from one sample of a study of T cell responses to AZD1222 COVID-19 vaccine. Sequenced by immunoSEQ multiplex PCR; TCRdb stores in-frame clones only, minus some. This table holds 150,000 to 200,000 clones, approximately 93% found once. Source: peripheral blood, taken on day 0 of AZD1222 vaccination. The source is an adult in good health. Both conserved end residues are part of each CDR3. The order of the fields is D gene, J gene, clone size, V gene, CDR3 protein, CDR3 DNA. A D gene is named only where the DNA matches it firmly. Rows give clone size only sometimes, using once, few, many, or a class for an expanded clone.

d_call: -; j_call: TRBJ1-4; clone_size: -; v_call: TRBV10-3; cdr3_aa: CAIREQGLNEKLFF; cdr3_nt: TGTGCCATCAGGGAACAGGGCCTAAATGAAAAACTGTTTTTT
d_call: -; j_call: TRBJ2-3; clone_size: few; v_call: TRBV7-8; cdr3_aa: CASSLLPGRGGTDTQYF; cdr3_nt: TGTGCCAGCAGCTTACTCCCAGGGCGGGGTGGGACAGATACGCAGTATTTT
d_call: -; j_call: TRBJ1-1; clone_size: once; v_call: TRBV5-1; cdr3_aa: CASRSRRAESTEAFF; cdr3_nt: TGCGCCAGCCGGAGTAGACGGGCTGAGAGCACTGAAGCTTTCTTT
d_call: TRBD1; j_call: TRBJ2-7; clone_size: -; v_call: TRBV5-4; cdr3_aa: CASSKRTGSSPPEQYF; cdr3_nt: TGTGCCAGCAGCAAACGGACAGGGTCTAGTCCCCCTGAGCAGTACTTC
d_call: TRBD1; j_call: TRBJ2-7; clone_size: -; v_call: TRBV7-9; cdr3_aa: CASTGQGARDGQYF; cdr3_nt: TGTGCCAGCACGGGGCAGGGGGCGAGGGACGGGCAGTACTTC
d_call: TRBD1; j_call: TRBJ1-1; clone_size: once; v_call: TRBV3-1/TRBV3-2; cdr3_aa: CASSLQGMNTEAFF; cdr3_nt: TGTGCCAGCAGCCTACAGGGGATGAACACTGAAGCTTTCTTT
d_call: -; j_call: TRBJ1-6; clone_size: -; v_call: TRBV4-1; cdr3_aa: CASSPSHVGTYNSPLHF; cdr3_nt: TGCGCCAGCAGCCCGTCCCATGTAGGGACCTATAATTCACCCCTCCACTTT
d_call: -; j_call: TRBJ2-1; clone_size: -; v_call: TRBV5-8; cdr3_aa: CASSSRGDYNEQFF; cdr3_nt: TGTGCCAGCAGCTCCCGGGGTGATTACAATGAGCAGTTCTTC
d_call: -; j_call: TRBJ1-5; clone_size: -; v_call: TRBV27; cdr3_aa: CASSLRGNQPQHF; cdr3_nt: TGTGCCAGCAGTTTACGGGGGAATCAGCCCCAGCATTTT
d_call: TRBD2; j_call: TRBJ2-1; clone_size: -; v_call: TRBV19; cdr3_aa: CASSASGRYSEQFF; cdr3_nt: TGTGCCAGTAGCGCTAGCGGGAGATATTCTGAGCAGTTCTTC
d_call: -; j_call: TRBJ1-1; clone_size: -; v_call: TRBV5-4; cdr3_aa: CASSHRGQNTEAFF; cdr3_nt: TGTGCCAGCAGCCACCGAGGACAGAACACTGAAGCTTTCTTT
d_call: TRBD2; j_call: TRBJ2-2; clone_size: once; v_call: TRBV5-8; cdr3_aa: CASSLKSGGFNTGELFF; cdr3_nt: TGTGCCAGCAGCTTGAAGAGCGGGGGCTTTAACACCGGGGAGCTGTTTTTT
d_call: -; j_call: TRBJ2-2; clone_size: -; v_call: TRBV21-1; cdr3_aa: CASSRVASGRKTGELFF; cdr3_nt: TGTGCCAGCAGCAGAGTGGCTAGCGGGAGGAAAACCGGGGAGCTGTTTTTT
d_call: -; j_call: TRBJ2-7; clone_size: -; v_call: TRBV5-1; cdr3_aa: CASSRNTGYEQYF; cdr3_nt: TGCGCCAGCAGCCGCAACACAGGCTACGAGCAGTACTTC
d_call: -; j_call: TRBJ1-1; clone_size: -; v_call: TRBV28; cdr3_aa: CASSLDGMNTEAFF; cdr3_nt: TGTGCCAGCAGTCTGGACGGTATGAACACTGAAGCTTTCTTT
d_call: TRBD1; j_call: TRBJ1-4; clone_size: -; v_call: TRBV6-1; cdr3_aa: CASSEKTGGWEKLFF; cdr3_nt: TGTGCCAGCAGTGAAAAGACAGGGGGTTGGGAAAAACTGTTTTTT
d_call: -; j_call: TRBJ2-7; clone_size: once; v_call: TRBV5-1; cdr3_aa: CASSLSGSASEQYF; cdr3_nt: TGCGCCAGCAGCTTGTCGGGGTCAGCAAGTGAGCAGTACTTC
d_call: -; j_call: TRBJ2-5; clone_size: -; v_call: TRBV7-9; cdr3_aa: CASSRPGSSTQYF; cdr3_nt: TGTGCCAGCAGCCGTCCCGGATCGTCGACCCAGTACTTC
d_call: -; j_call: TRBJ1-2; clone_size: -; v_call: TRBV23-1; cdr3_aa: CASSLRPDANYGYTF; cdr3_nt: TGCGCCAGCAGCCTAAGGCCAGATGCTAACTATGGCTACACCTTC
d_call: -; j_call: TRBJ1-1; clone_size: -; v_call: TRBV5-8; cdr3_aa: CASSLTVRAFF; cdr3_nt: TGTGCCAGCAGCCTGACAGTGCGAGCTTTCTTT
d_call: TRBD2; j_call: TRBJ2-1; clone_size: -; v_call: TRBV11-3; cdr3_aa: CASSLGTSGGNEQFF; cdr3_nt: TGTGCCAGCAGCCTCGGGACTAGCGGGGGCAATGAGCAGTTCTTC
d_call: -; j_call: TRBJ2-3; clone_size: -; v_call: TRBV3-1/TRBV3-2; cdr3_aa: CASSPISRDLSIDTQYF; cdr3_nt: TGTGCCAGCAGCCCAATCAGCCGGGACTTAAGCATCGATACGCAGTATTTT
d_call: TRBD1; j_call: TRBJ1-1; clone_size: -; v_call: TRBV10-3; cdr3_aa: CAIKGLQGEAFF; cdr3_nt: TGTGCCATCAAGGGGTTACAGGGGGAAGCTTTCTTT
d_call: TRBD1; j_call: TRBJ1-5; clone_size: -; v_call: TRBV9; cdr3_aa: CASSLTGGYQPQHF; cdr3_nt: TGTGCCAGCAGCTTGACAGGGGGTTATCAGCCCCAGCATTTT
d_call: TRBD1; j_call: TRBJ2-7; clone_size: -; v_call: TRBV6-1; cdr3_aa: CASSEEQGASYEQYF; cdr3_nt: TGTGCCAGCAGTGAGGAGCAGGGGGCATCCTACGAGCAGTACTTC
d_call: TRBD2; j_call: TRBJ2-1; clone_size: -; v_call: TRBV5-5; cdr3_aa: CASSLPSGRNEQFF; cdr3_nt: TGTGCCAGCAGCTTGCCTAGCGGGAGAAATGAGCAGTTCTTC
d_call: -; j_call: TRBJ1-5; clone_size: -; v_call: TRBV2; cdr3_aa: CASSSGFPSQPQHF; cdr3_nt: TGTGCCAGCAGTTCAGGTTTTCCGAGTCAGCCCCAGCATTTT
d_call: -; j_call: TRBJ1-6; clone_size: -; v_call: TRBV15; cdr3_aa: CATSSNPGLSSPLHF; cdr3_nt: TGTGCCACCAGCAGCAATCCGGGACTGAGTTCACCCCTCCACTTT
d_call: -; j_call: TRBJ1-2; clone_size: -; v_call: TRBV12-3/TRBV12-4; cdr3_aa: CASSPTYFYGYTF; cdr3_nt: TGTGCCAGCAGTCCGACTTACTTCTATGGCTACACCTTC
d_call: -; j_call: TRBJ1-1; clone_size: -; v_call: TRBV7-8; cdr3_aa: CASSLVSGTEAFF; cdr3_nt: TGTGCCAGCAGCTTAGTGTCCGGGACTGAAGCTTTCTTT
d_call: -; j_call: TRBJ2-3; clone_size: -; v_call: TRBV25-1; cdr3_aa: CASRGSTDTQYF; cdr3_nt: TGTGCCAGCAGGGGTAGCACAGATACGCAGTATTTT
d_call: TRBD1; j_call: TRBJ2-3; clone_size: -; v_call: TRBV3-1/TRBV3-2; cdr3_aa: CASSRDSSGTDTQYF; cdr3_nt: TGTGCCAGCAGCCGGGACAGTAGTGGCACAGATACGCAGTATTTT
d_call: TRBD2; j_call: TRBJ2-7; clone_size: -; v_call: TRBV11-2; cdr3_aa: CASSSPLAGGGEQYF; cdr3_nt: TGTGCCAGCAGCTCTCCCTTAGCGGGGGGAGGCGAGCAGTACTTC
d_call: -; j_call: TRBJ2-3; clone_size: -; v_call: TRBV5-1; cdr3_aa: CASSLIPEVSTDTQYF; cdr3_nt: TGCGCCAGCAGCTTGATTCCGGAGGTCAGCACAGATACGCAGTATTTT
d_call: -; j_call: TRBJ2-7; clone_size: -; v_call: TRBV3-1/TRBV3-2; cdr3_aa: CASSHGGEQYF; cdr3_nt: TGTGCCAGCAGCCACGGCGGCGAGCAGTACTTC
d_call: TRBD2; j_call: TRBJ2-1; clone_size: -; v_call: TRBV9; cdr3_aa: CASSAPLAGAYNEQFF; cdr3_nt: TGTGCCAGCAGCGCCCCCCTAGCGGGAGCATACAATGAGCAGTTCTTC
d_call: TRBD1; j_call: TRBJ1-3; clone_size: -; v_call: TRBV4-1; cdr3_aa: CASSQGRQGISGNTIYF; cdr3_nt: TGCGCCAGCAGCCAAGGACGACAGGGGATCTCTGGAAACACCATATATTTT
d_call: -; j_call: TRBJ1-2; clone_size: -; v_call: TRBV6-5; cdr3_aa: CASSYSTGQFYGYTF; cdr3_nt: TGTGCCAGCAGTTACTCAACGGGACAATTTTATGGCTACACCTTC
d_call: -; j_call: TRBJ1-1; clone_size: once; v_call: TRBV27; cdr3_aa: CASSLWGDTEAFF; cdr3_nt: TGTGCCAGCAGTTTATGGGGGGACACTGAAGCTTTCTTT
d_call: TRBD1; j_call: TRBJ2-7; clone_size: -; v_call: TRBV11-2; cdr3_aa: CASSADRGAYEQYF; cdr3_nt: TGTGCCAGCAGCGCTGACAGGGGCGCCTACGAGCAGTACTTC
d_call: -; j_call: TRBJ2-1; clone_size: -; v_call: TRBV28; cdr3_aa: CASSLGRENEQFF; cdr3_nt: TGTGCCAGCAGTTTGGGAAGGGAAAATGAGCAGTTCTTC
d_call: TRBD1; j_call: TRBJ1-2; clone_size: once; v_call: TRBV5-6; cdr3_aa: CASSLPPGQANYGYTF; cdr3_nt: TGTGCCAGCAGCCTCCCCCCGGGACAGGCTAACTATGGCTACACCTTC
d_call: -; j_call: TRBJ1-6; clone_size: once; v_call: TRBV12-3/TRBV12-4; cdr3_aa: CASTSEGVTPLHF; cdr3_nt: TGTGCCAGCACCTCTGAGGGGGTAACACCCCTCCACTTT
d_call: TRBD2; j_call: TRBJ2-7; clone_size: -; v_call: TRBV19; cdr3_aa: CASSISASGPYEQYF; cdr3_nt: TGTGCCAGTAGTATTAGCGCTAGCGGGCCCTACGAGCAGTACTTC
d_call: -; j_call: TRBJ2-3; clone_size: -; v_call: TRBV14; cdr3_aa: CASSHYNDPGDTQYF; cdr3_nt: TGTGCCAGCAGCCATTACAACGATCCGGGAGATACGCAGTATTTT
d_call: -; j_call: TRBJ1-1; clone_size: -; v_call: TRBV6-5; cdr3_aa: CASTSTGASTEAFF; cdr3_nt: TGTGCCAGCACTTCGACAGGAGCGAGTACTGAAGCTTTCTTT
d_call: -; j_call: TRBJ1-4; clone_size: -; v_call: TRBV18; cdr3_aa: CASSPNGARNEKLFF; cdr3_nt: TGTGCCAGCTCACCAAATGGGGCGAGGAATGAAAAACTGTTTTTT
d_call: -; j_call: TRBJ1-1; clone_size: -; v_call: TRBV6-1; cdr3_aa: CASSEGEGWGTEAFF; cdr3_nt: TGTGCCAGCAGTGAAGGAGAGGGATGGGGCACTGAAGCTTTCTTT
d_call: -; j_call: TRBJ2-3; clone_size: -; v_call: TRBV6-5; cdr3_aa: CASRDGSTDTQYF; cdr3_nt: TGTGCCAGCAGGGACGGGAGCACAGATACGCAGTATTTT
d_call: TRBD2; j_call: TRBJ2-2; clone_size: -; v_call: TRBV28; cdr3_aa: CASRTSGTTGELFF; cdr3_nt: TGTGCCAGCAGAACTAGCGGAACCACCGGGGAGCTGTTTTTT
d_call: TRBD1; j_call: TRBJ1-6; clone_size: -; v_call: TRBV5-1; cdr3_aa: CASSVRDRDNSPLHF; cdr3_nt: TGCGCCAGCAGCGTCCGGGACAGGGATAATTCACCCCTCCACTTT
d_call: -; j_call: TRBJ1-1; clone_size: -; v_call: TRBV7-7; cdr3_aa: CASSPLAQVLHSTEAFF; cdr3_nt: TGTGCCAGCAGCCCCCTTGCCCAGGTGCTGCACTCCACTGAAGCTTTCTTT
d_call: TRBD1; j_call: TRBJ2-1; clone_size: -; v_call: TRBV7-2; cdr3_aa: CASSPGTGDNEQFF; cdr3_nt: TGTGCCAGCAGCCCCGGGACAGGCGACAATGAGCAGTTCTTC
d_call: -; j_call: TRBJ2-7; clone_size: -; v_call: TRBV7-9; cdr3_aa: CASSPLTGEQYF; cdr3_nt: TGTGCCAGCAGCCCTCTGACAGGCGAGCAGTACTTC
d_call: TRBD2; j_call: TRBJ2-2; clone_size: -; v_call: TRBV5-4; cdr3_aa: CASAAGEGGTGELFF; cdr3_nt: TGTGCCAGCGCCGCCGGGGAGGGTGGCACCGGGGAGCTGTTTTTT
d_call: TRBD1; j_call: TRBJ1-1; clone_size: -; v_call: TRBV6-5; cdr3_aa: CASRWGQLNTEAFF; cdr3_nt: TGTGCCAGCAGGTGGGGACAGCTGAACACTGAAGCTTTCTTT
d_call: -; j_call: TRBJ2-5; clone_size: -; v_call: TRBV13; cdr3_aa: CASSHKRETQQETQYF; cdr3_nt: TGTGCCAGCAGCCACAAACGCGAGACACAACAAGAGACCCAGTACTTC